These T cell receptor beta chains were read from a single sample in a study of cytomegalovirus exposure and HLA in healthy donors. Clones were sequenced by immunoSEQ multiplex PCR, and TCRdb holds only the in-frame ones, with some missing. The repertoire holds approximately 150,000 clones, with approximately 71% as singletons. The sample was PBMCs. The source of these receptors is a man aged 18 to 35 in good health and CMV-seropositive. Both conserved end residues are part of each CDR3. D genes are given only for firm matches. Where a row states a size, it is once, few, many or the class of an expanded clone; other rows omit it.

V,D,J,size,DNA,CDR3
TRBV19,-,TRBJ2-5,-,TGTGCCAGTAGTATTTCGGGGGAGACCCAGTACTTC,CASSISGETQYF
TRBV7-6,-,TRBJ2-5,-,TGTGCCAGCACCCCCCGAGCCAACCTCCAAGAGACCCAGTACTTC,CASTPRANLQETQYF
TRBV27,-,TRBJ1-3,-,TGTGCCAGCAGTCCCGACAGGCCTGGAAACACCATATATTTT,CASSPDRPGNTIYF
TRBV28,-,TRBJ1-5,-,TGTGCCAGCAGTTTATTGGAGAGGACCCAGCATTTT,CASSLLERTQHF
TRBV9,TRBD1,TRBJ2-7,-,TGTGCCAGCAGCGTAGGAGACAGGGGCTACGAGCAGTACTTC,CASSVGDRGYEQYF
TRBV6-1,TRBD1,TRBJ2-7,-,TGTGCCAGCACCCCCAAAGTGACAGGGACCTACGAGCAGTACTTC,CASTPKVTGTYEQYF
TRBV5-1,-,TRBJ2-1,-,TGCGCCAGCAGCGTTGAATCCACCCGCGGGGAGCAGTTCTTC,CASSVESTRGEQFF
TRBV29-1,-,TRBJ1-1,-,TGCAGCGTTTCCCAGTACACTGAAGCTTTCTTT,CSVSQYTEAFF
TRBV6-5,-,TRBJ1-1,-,TGTGCCAGCAGTTACGGGCAGACTGAAGCTTTCTTT,CASSYGQTEAFF
TRBV19,TRBD2,TRBJ2-3,-,TGTGCCAGTAGTACGGGACTAGCGGGATTCGGGGATACGCAGTATTTT,CASSTGLAGFGDTQYF
TRBV27,-,TRBJ2-1,-,TGTGCCAGCAGGACAGGACCCTTCAATGAGCAGTTCTTC,CASRTGPFNEQFF
TRBV28,-,TRBJ2-7,-,TGTGCCAGCAGTTCCACTTACGAGCAGTACTTC,CASSSTYEQYF
TRBV19,TRBD2,TRBJ2-7,-,TGTGCCAGCCCCCCCCCGATAGCGGGAGGGGGTTACGAGCAGTACTTC,CASPPPIAGGGYEQYF
TRBV21-1,-,TRBJ1-5,-,TGTGCCAGCTTCCGACTTCCCAATCAGCCCCAGCATTTT,CASFRLPNQPQHF
TRBV28,-,TRBJ1-1,-,TGTGCCAGCAGCCCCCCCCGACAAGGGACAAAGGACACTGAAGCTTTCTTT,CASSPPRQGTKDTEAFF
TRBV28,-,TRBJ2-2,-,TGTGCCAGCAGTTTAGGCGGGACGAACACCGGGGAGCTGTTTTTT,CASSLGGTNTGELFF
TRBV18,-,TRBJ2-3,-,TGTGCCAGCTCAGCCGGGACTGGGGGCACAGATACGCAGTATTTT,CASSAGTGGTDTQYF
TRBV1,-,TRBJ2-7,-,TGCACCAGCAACCCACCAGAACGTCGAGCTAGCGGCTACGAGCAGTACTTC,CTSNPPERRASGYEQYF
TRBV6-1,TRBD1,TRBJ2-7,-,TGTGCCAGCAGTGAACAGGGACAGGGGGTATCCGAGCAGTACTTC,CASSEQGQGVSEQYF
TRBV2,-,TRBJ1-4,-,TGTGCCAGCAAGTTCCTGGGAGGTAATGAAAAACTGTTTTTT,CASKFLGGNEKLFF
TRBV7-2,-,TRBJ2-7,-,TGTGCCAGCAGCCCACCAGAAAGGAGATACGAGCAGTACTTC,CASSPPERRYEQYF
TRBV5-1,-,TRBJ2-1,-,TGCGCCAGCAGCTTGGCTGGGCACAATGAGCAGTTCTTC,CASSLAGHNEQFF
TRBV30,TRBD2,TRBJ2-5,-,TGTGCCTGGAGTGAGGCTAGCGGGAGCGGAGAGACCCAGTACTTC,CAWSEASGSGETQYF
TRBV4-1,TRBD1,TRBJ1-2,-,TGCGCCAGCAGCCAGCCGGGACAGGGGATAAACTATGGCTACACCTTC,CASSQPGQGINYGYTF
TRBV19,TRBD1,TRBJ1-2,-,TGTGCCAGTAGTACCGGACAGGGCGATGGCTACACCTTC,CASSTGQGDGYTF
TRBV7-9,-,TRBJ1-3,-,TGTGCCAGCAGGGCCCCCTCTGGAAACACCATATATTTT,CASRAPSGNTIYF
TRBV7-9,TRBD2,TRBJ2-1,-,TGTGCCAGCAGCTTAGCGGGACTAGCGGTTCTGTTCTTC,CASSLAGLAVLFF
TRBV25-1,TRBD2,TRBJ2-1,-,TGTGCCAGCAGGGCTAGCGGGAGAAATGAGCAGTTCTTC,CASRASGRNEQFF
TRBV19,-,TRBJ2-7,-,TGTGCCAGTAGTATACCGGGATCCCACGAGCAGTACTTC,CASSIPGSHEQYF
TRBV30,TRBD2,TRBJ2-5,-,TGTGCCGGGACTAGCGGGAGAGGGAAGACCCAGTACTTC,CAGTSGRGKTQYF
TRBV5-1,-,TRBJ2-7,-,TGCGCCAGCAGCTTGGCCGGGGGACTCTCCTACGAGCAGTACTTC,CASSLAGGLSYEQYF
TRBV6-1,-,TRBJ2-7,-,TGTGCCAGCAGTGTGCAGGGGCCCCACGAGCAGTACTTC,CASSVQGPHEQYF
TRBV20-1,-,TRBJ2-7,-,TGCAGTGCGGACATGAGTTACGAGCAGTACTTC,CSADMSYEQYF
TRBV29-1,TRBD1,TRBJ2-7,-,TGCAGCGTCGCGACAGGGGATACCTACGAGCAGTACTTC,CSVATGDTYEQYF
TRBV2,TRBD1,TRBJ2-4,-,TGTGCCAGCAGTGCCAGTCAGGGGGCTTCGGCCAAAAACATTCAGTACTTC,CASSASQGASAKNIQYF
TRBV19,TRBD1,TRBJ2-7,-,TGTGCCAGTAGTATAGGGGCGGGACAGGGTATTTACGAGCAGTACTTC,CASSIGAGQGIYEQYF
TRBV5-1,-,TRBJ1-1,-,TGCGCCAGCAGCTTCTCAGGGAACACTGAAGCTTTCTTT,CASSFSGNTEAFF
TRBV5-8,-,TRBJ1-2,-,TGTGCCAGCAGCTCCTCCAGGGCGCACTATGGCTACACCTTC,CASSSSRAHYGYTF
TRBV10-3,-,TRBJ1-1,-,TGTGCCATCAGTGACCTGAACATGAACACTGAAGCTTTCTTT,CAISDLNMNTEAFF
TRBV5-1,-,TRBJ2-3,-,TGCGCCAGCAGCTGGGTTGAGGGCCAAGATACGCAGTATTTT,CASSWVEGQDTQYF
TRBV28,TRBD1,TRBJ2-3,-,TGTGCCAGCAGTTTAAGGGGGCACGTCACGCAGTATTTT,CASSLRGHVTQYF
TRBV18,-,TRBJ2-1,-,TGTGCCAGCTCACCACCGTACGGGAGTGAGCAGTTCTTC,CASSPPYGSEQFF
TRBV11-3,-,TRBJ2-1,-,TGTGCCAGCAGCTTAGGGCAGGGGTCCTACAATGAGCAGTTCTTC,CASSLGQGSYNEQFF
TRBV6-5,TRBD1,TRBJ1-2,-,TGTGCCAGCAGTTCTACACAGGGGGTGTGCACCTTC,CASSSTQGVCTF
TRBV5-1,-,TRBJ1-2,once,TGCGCCAGCAGCTTGGGGAGGGCGAATTGTGGCTACACCTTC,CASSLGRANCGYTF
TRBV28,TRBD1,TRBJ2-3,-,TGTGCCAGCAGTTCCCTGGGACAGGGGGCGTGGGCGCAGTATTTT,CASSSLGQGAWAQYF
TRBV18,-,TRBJ1-1,-,TGTGCCAGCTCACCAGGACTCCAGAACACTGAAGCTTTCTTT,CASSPGLQNTEAFF
TRBV7-3,-,TRBJ2-2,-,TGTGCCAGCAGCCGTAGTAGCACCGGGGAGCTGTTTTTT,CASSRSSTGELFF
TRBV30,-,TRBJ2-7,-,TGTGCCCGGAATTTTCCAGGGGCCAAGGGAGTCCGGGGGCAGTACTTC,CARNFPGAKGVRGQYF
TRBV28,-,TRBJ1-5,-,TGTGCCAGCAGCGAGTCAGGGTATAGCAATCAGCCCCAGCATTTT,CASSESGYSNQPQHF
TRBV5-1,-,TRBJ1-2,-,TGCGCCAGCAGCGATCCGGGCCCCCTAGCCAATGGCTACACCTTC,CASSDPGPLANGYTF
TRBV28,TRBD1,TRBJ2-7,-,TGTGCCAGCAGTTCGGGGACAGGGGGTAAATACGAGCAGTACTTC,CASSSGTGGKYEQYF
TRBV5-1,-,TRBJ2-6,-,TGCGCCAGCAGCTTGGGTAGCTCTGGGGCCAACGTCCTGACTTTC,CASSLGSSGANVLTF
TRBV6-5,TRBD2,TRBJ2-7,once,TGTGCCAGCAGTTACTCGAGGGCGGGGGACGAGCAGTACTTC,CASSYSRAGDEQYF
TRBV19,TRBD1,TRBJ1-5,once,TGTGCCAGTAGACGGGACAGGGGGCTTTATAGCAATCAGCCCCAGCATTTT,CASRRDRGLYSNQPQHF
TRBV28,TRBD1,TRBJ1-5,-,TGTGCCAGCAGTTTAATCGGACAGGGTCATCAGCCCCAGCATTTT,CASSLIGQGHQPQHF
TRBV5-1,TRBD1,TRBJ2-3,-,TGCGCCAGTTCACCGGGACAGGGGGCGACAGATACGCAGTATTTT,CASSPGQGATDTQYF
TRBV28,-,TRBJ2-7,-,TGTGCCAGCAGTTTTCTCAGGGGCGAGCAGTACTTC,CASSFLRGEQYF
TRBV15,-,TRBJ2-7,-,TGTGCCACCAGCAGAGTTGCAGCCTACGAGCAGTACTTC,CATSRVAAYEQYF
TRBV9,-,TRBJ1-1,-,TGTGCCAGCAGCGCCCCTCGGGGGGGGACTGAAGCTTTCTTT,CASSAPRGGTEAFF